This TCR beta chain was identified during a study of blood T cell repertoires in COVID-19 (dated by TCRdb to 2020 to 2022). Regarding the complete study: The collaborator samples originated in the United States, Italy and Spain and spanned the acute and convalescent phases of COVID-19. Sample metadata almost always included a de-identified subject ID, COVID-19 status, age in years and sex. Where available, HLA class I and class II types were taken from metadata supplied by the sample provider and were not determined by assay-based typing. The dataset comprised deeply sampled blood TCRbeta repertoires from subjects exposed to, actively infected with, or recovered from COVID-19. The samples were drawn from two sources: the first 160 participants of the ongoing ImmuneRACE study, and fewer than 1,500 subjects contributed by 6 global collaborators. The material from the prospective study consisted of cDNA or gDNA derived from T cells, B-cell-depleted T cells, or PBMCs. The repertoires were made available in a free public database intended to serve as a resource for research on the immune response to SARS-CoV-2. Broader findings and caveats from the paper: The amount of clinical and demographic metadata varied by source and participant and was provided uncurated.

CDR1 and CDR2 are drawn from the germline V gene (reference sequence): LGHDT, YNNKEL. Trimming costs V 0 bases and J 9 bases, and their ends lie 17 bases apart. The CDR3 covers 15 residues, taking in both the cysteine and the phenylalanine. The read is trimmed to its CDR3 DNA, 45 bases read in frame from base 1. TCRbeta CDR3 regions were amplified from genomic DNA by means of the immunoSEQ Assay, a bias-controlled multiplex PCR. The source study handled its data this way. Within the assay, amplification of reference gene primers was used to estimate how many nucleated cells each sample contained. To quantify the absolute abundance of each unique TCRbeta CDR3 rearrangement, sequence reads were collapsed and filtered. For each sample, productive Simpson clonality was calculated by taking the square root of Simpson's diversity index across productive rearrangements. Not all clones reach the TCRdb copy of this immuneACCESS table, which keeps in-frame sequences only. Checked studies attribute under half of the gap to unresolved V genes and leave the rest unexplained. D and trimming come from the DNA, and the V and J calls and clone size come from that table. Present in this sample are some 200,000 clones, just over 85% of which were seen just once. Of the sample, about 1.5% is held by the ten largest clones.

To note about this clone: Its specific antigen is unknown. No base-level quality is on record; no much larger clone is a single base apart.

Collaborating institutions collected whole blood in K2EDTA tubes following their own protocols. For TCRbeta analysis, collaborators shipped samples as frozen whole blood, isolated PBMCs, or DNA extracted from either of those sample types. The receptor was isolated from a man aged 18-30 years with active or convalescent COVID-19. The material sequenced was peripheral blood. Recombination joined TRBV3-1 (or the pseudogene TRBV3-2) with TRBJ2-5, with the D gene not clear enough to name. This receptor carries the CDR3 CASSQDGMQAVAQYF. The sequence in DNA is TGTGCCAGCAGCCAAGATGGTATGCAGGCCGTCGCCCAGTACTTC.